Shown below are 18 T cell receptor beta chains from a single sample sequenced in a study of T cell responses to AZD1222 COVID-19 vaccine (dated by TCRdb to 2020 to 2023). The time point label on this specimen signifies: baseline before first vaccination. Library method: the immunoSEQ multiplex PCR assay. Imported from immuneACCESS, the table was reduced by TCRdb to in-frame sequences with V and J called. These copies leave out some clones; in studies compared against another copy, an unresolved V gene accounts for under half, and the cause of the remainder is not known. The sample table records over 100,000 clones; approximately 91% of these occur just once. In total, the top ten clones hold 1.5% to 2% of the sample. Specimen: peripheral blood, collected on day 0 of AZD1222 vaccination. The receptors here all came from an adult in good health.

The DNA for the CDR3 is TGTGCCAGCACCTTAGACCAAGAGCAGTTCTTC. This gives the protein CASTLDQEQFF. J is TRBJ2-1 and V is TRBV2; D ambiguous. CDR1 SNHLY and CDR2 FYNNEI come from the germline V gene. V lost 7 bases and J 10 bases, leaving 11 bases between the germline ends. The CDR3 contains 11 residues.

V and J are TRBV5-1 and TRBJ1-2; tentative D call: TRBD1 (5 bases). The germline gives CDR1 SGHRS, CDR2 YFSETQ. This CDR3 is 13 amino acids long. V shed 5 bases and J shed 0 bases, with 8 bases lying between them. Here the CDR3 reads CASRDKANYGYTF. CDR3 bases: TGCGCCAGCAGGGACAAGGCTAACTATGGCTACACCTTC.

This clone was seen a single time. The rearrangement joins TRBV7-8 to TRBJ2-7, with a tentative D call TRBD2 (5 bases). The CDR3 runs to 15 residues. Germline loops: CDR1 SGHVS, CDR2 FQNEAQ. The germline V and J ends were trimmed by 3 bases and 5 bases, with 17 bases remaining between them. CDR3 residues: CASSFVGSSTHEQYF. CDR3 coding DNA: TGTGCCAGCAGCTTTGTGGGGAGTTCGACTCACGAGCAGTACTTC.

A single count supports this clone. V usage is TRBV6-2 or TRBV6-3 and J usage is TRBJ1-1, with no clear D. The V end was cut by 0 bases, the J end by 11 bases, with 16 bases between. CDR3 length equals 14 residues. Germline assignment: CDR1 MNHEY and CDR2 SVGEGT. Here the CDR3 DNA reads TGTGCCAGCAGTTACTCGAAGTCAGCCGTTTCGGCTTTCTTT. Protein product: CASSYSKSAVSAFF.

The sample holds one count of this clone. DNA for the CDR3: TGCGCCAGCAGCCAACTACCTCCCGGGACATCGAGGGCCTACGAGCAGTACTTC. It specifies CASSQLPPGTSRAYEQYF. The gene calls are TRBV4-1 and TRBJ2-7; perhaps TRBD1 as D (6 bases). The CDR3 has 18 amino acids. Trimming cost V 2 bases and J 2 bases, with 22 bases left between them. Per the germline V gene, CDR1 is MGHRA and CDR2 is YSYEKL.

This rearrangement joins TRBV28 to TRBJ2-7; the D is unclear. CDR3 length equals 13 residues. CDR1 is MDHEN and CDR2 is SYDVKM in the germline V gene. V was pared by 7 bases and J by 1 base, with 11 bases between. The CDR3 sequence is CASTSGRSYEQYF. CDR3 DNA: TGTGCCAGCACCTCGGGCAGATCCTACGAGCAGTACTTC.

J is TRBJ1-1 and V is TRBV7-2; D unresolved. There are 14 residues in the CDR3. V was trimmed by 5 bases and J by 5 bases, leaving 15 bases between them. The germline gives CDR1 SGHTA, CDR2 FQGNSA. The CDR3 spells CASSREAGLTEAFF. As DNA, the CDR3 is TGTGCCAGCAGCAGAGAGGCGGGTTTAACTGAAGCTTTCTTT.

The rearrangement uses TRBV7-9 and TRBJ2-3; the D call may be TRBD1 or TRBD2 (5 bases each). V was cut by 5 bases and J by 5 bases, with 17 bases left in between. Germline assignment: CDR1 SEHNR and CDR2 FQNEAQ (reference sequence). This CDR3 has 15 residues. The CDR3 DNA follows: TGTGCCAGCAGCCCGAGGGACGAACTGGTAGATACGCAGTATTTT. Protein: CASSPRDELVDTQYF.

V gene TRBV3-1 (or the pseudogene TRBV3-2) combines with J gene TRBJ1-1, with a tentative D call TRBD1 (6 bases). The CDR3 extends over 15 amino acids. The germline V and J ends were trimmed by 3 bases and 0 bases, with 11 bases remaining between them. Germline values: CDR1 LGHDT, CDR2 YNNKEL (reference sequence). The CDR3 nucleotides read TGTGCCAGCAGCCAGATGGGGGCCATGAACACTGAAGCTTTCTTT. Encoded protein: CASSQMGAMNTEAFF.

This chain joins TRBV25-1 and TRBJ1-6; weak D call: TRBD1 (6 bases). The CDR3 extends over 14 amino acids. Per the germline V gene, CDR1 is MGHDK and CDR2 is SYGVNS. The V end lost 8 bases, the J end lost 9 bases, and 17 bases lay between the germline ends. CDR3 DNA sequence: TGTGCCAGCGGGGGACCCAAAGGGGGTTCACCCCTCCACTTT. Encoded protein: CASGGPKGGSPLHF.

The V and J genes are TRBV10-1 and TRBJ2-7; TRBD1 agrees at 9 bases. V shed 6 bases and J 3 bases; nucleotides not matched to a gene: 12. The germline CDR1 and CDR2 sequences are WNHNN and SYGVQD (reference sequence). This CDR3 has 16 amino acids. DNA for the CDR3: TGCGCCAGCAGACGACACCCGGGGACAGGGAACTACGAGCAGTACTTC. Amino acid sequence: CASRRHPGTGNYEQYF.

The rearrangement links TRBV15 to TRBJ2-5, with D hard to call. Trimming removed 0 bases at V and 3 bases at J, with 11 bases between. CDR3 size: 15 residues. Germline V gene lookup returns CDR1 LNHNV and CDR2 YYDKDF (reference sequence). CDR3 protein: CATSRDKAVEETQYF. The CDR3 DNA reads as TGTGCCACCAGCAGAGATAAGGCAGTAGAAGAGACCCAGTACTTC.

The count of this clone is one. The chain employs TRBV10-3 and TRBJ1-1; 7 positions agree with TRBD1. Germline CDR1 and CDR2: ENHRY and SYGVKD. V was pared by 7 bases and J by 1 base, with 6 bases of the junction left unmatched. The CDR3 totals 14 residues. The CDR3 bases are TGTGCCATCACCGACAGGGTGGGGAACACTGAAGCTTTCTTT. Translated: CAITDRVGNTEAFF.

This rearrangement joins TRBV7-9 to TRBJ1-2; D remains unclear. Germline V gene lookup returns CDR1 SEHNR and CDR2 FQNEAQ (reference sequence). V was trimmed by 0 bases and J by 4 bases, leaving 12 bases between them. This CDR3 spans 15 amino acids. CDR3 residues: CASSLAVGGPYGYTF. The CDR3 nucleotides read TGTGCCAGCAGCTTAGCGGTGGGAGGGCCCTATGGCTACACCTTC.

This chain uses TRBV6-2 or TRBV6-3 with TRBJ2-2; maybe TRBD2 (6 bases). The germline gives CDR1 MNHEY, CDR2 SVGEGT. The CDR3 has 16 residues. V gave up 4 bases and J gave up 1 base, with 13 bases separating them. This CDR3 reads CASSFTSGLNTGELFF. CDR3 nucleotide sequence: TGTGCCAGCAGTTTTACCAGCGGGCTGAACACCGGGGAGCTGTTTTTT.

The J gene is TRBJ2-1, the V gene TRBV9; no firm D call. Germline V lookup: CDR1 SGDLS, CDR2 YYNGEE. This CDR3 spans 13 amino acids. V was clipped by 0 bases and J by 8 bases, with 9 bases between them. Here the CDR3 DNA reads TGTGCCAGCAGCGTAGAAATGGTGGATGAGCAGTTCTTC. Protein product: CASSVEMVDEQFF.

Notes on this clone: At one boundary the junction diverges from the germline segment, which might be a read error. The chain links TRBV7-7 to TRBJ2-7; D may be TRBD2 (5 bases). The CDR3 has 16 residues. Germline V CDR1 and CDR2: SSHAT, FNYEAQ (reference sequence). The CDR3: CASSPQAGGGSNEQYF. In DNA form, the CDR3 reads TGTGCTAGCAGCCCCCAGGCTGGCGGCGGGTCCAACGAGCAGTACTTC.

The chain combines TRBV7-2 with TRBJ1-2; no definite D call. Germline assignment: CDR1 SGHTA and CDR2 FQGNSA. The CDR3 has 12 residues. V lost 5 bases, J lost 5 bases, and 9 bases lay in between. The CDR3 DNA reads TGTGCCAGCAGCCGAGGCAGATATGGCTACACCTTC. It translates to CASSRGRYGYTF.